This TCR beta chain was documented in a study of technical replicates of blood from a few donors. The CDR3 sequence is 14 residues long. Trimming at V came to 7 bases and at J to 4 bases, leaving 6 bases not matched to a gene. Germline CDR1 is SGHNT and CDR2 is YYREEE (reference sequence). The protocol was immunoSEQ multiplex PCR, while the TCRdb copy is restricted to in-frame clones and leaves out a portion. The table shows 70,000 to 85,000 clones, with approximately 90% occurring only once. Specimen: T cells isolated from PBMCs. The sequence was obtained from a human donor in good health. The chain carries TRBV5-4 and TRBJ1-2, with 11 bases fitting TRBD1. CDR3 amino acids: CASGRDRGAYGYTF. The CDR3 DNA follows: TGTGCCAGCGGGCGGGACAGGGGGGCCTATGGCTACACCTTC.